This TCR beta chain was recorded in a study of graft-versus-host responses after intestinal transplantation. For the study at large: Transplants were multivisceral, liver-intestinal, or isolated intestinal.

The V gene end was trimmed by 5 bases and the J gene end by 1 base; junction bases not matched to a gene: 8. The CDR3 covers 17 residues. The germline gives CDR1 SEHNR, CDR2 FQNEAQ (reference sequence). The study's findings and limits: Early post-transplant HvG declines were associated with peak circulating GvH clone levels. GvH clones were found in recipient marrow; some appeared first in ileum or blood. In patients with graft-donor T cell macrochimerism, allograft graft-versus-host to host-versus-graft clonal ratios were high.

About this clone: What it binds is not known.

Libraries were prepared by immunoSEQ multiplex PCR; TCRdb keeps only in-frame clonotypes and omits some of them. In the table there are more than 65,000 clones, approximately 94% of which are singletons. The chain carries TRBV7-9 and TRBJ2-3, with 11 bases lining up with TRBD2. The sequencing here drew on unstimulated CD8+ T cells sorted from spleen or lymph node cells, taken before intestinal transplant. This TCR was recovered from a human donor who received an intestinal transplant. Here the CDR3 DNA reads TGTGCCAGCAGCCCACCAACTAGCGGGAGAGGCACAGATACGCAGTATTTT. Its translation: CASSPPTSGRGTDTQYF.